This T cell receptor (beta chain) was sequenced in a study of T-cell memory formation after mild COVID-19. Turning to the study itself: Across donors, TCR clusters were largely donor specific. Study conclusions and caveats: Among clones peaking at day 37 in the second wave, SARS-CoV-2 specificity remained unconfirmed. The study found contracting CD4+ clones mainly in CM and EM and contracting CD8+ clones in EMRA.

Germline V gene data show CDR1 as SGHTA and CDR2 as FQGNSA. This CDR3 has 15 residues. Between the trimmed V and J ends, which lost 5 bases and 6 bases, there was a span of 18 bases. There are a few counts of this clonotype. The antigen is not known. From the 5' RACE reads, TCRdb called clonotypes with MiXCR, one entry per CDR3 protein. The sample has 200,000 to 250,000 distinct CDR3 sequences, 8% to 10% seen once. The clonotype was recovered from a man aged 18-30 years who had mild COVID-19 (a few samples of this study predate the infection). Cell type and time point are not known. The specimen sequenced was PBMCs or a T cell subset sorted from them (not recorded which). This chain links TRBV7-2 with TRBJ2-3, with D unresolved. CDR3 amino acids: CASSQRLRKEDTQYF. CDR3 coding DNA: TGTGCCAGCAGCCAGAGACTGCGCAAAGAGGATACGCAGTATTTT.